The 9 T cell receptor beta chains in this list originate from one sample, sequenced in a study of blood T cell repertoires in COVID-19. This table comes from immunoSEQ multiplex PCR, and its TCRdb copy is limited to in-frame clones, with some not included. The sample carries around 130,000 clones, roughly 80% recorded once. Sequencing used PBMCs or T cells enriched from blood (not recorded which). The receptors were sampled from a woman aged 18-30 years who had been exposed to COVID-19.

This chain uses TRBV4-2 with TRBJ1-3, with D tentatively TRBD1 (5 bases). This CDR3 comprises 19 residues. Trimming cost V 0 bases and J 3 bases, with 21 bases left between them. The germline V gene encodes CDR1 LGHNA and CDR2 YNFKEQ. CDR3 sequence reads: CASSQDFSGVGGIGNTIYF. Here the CDR3 DNA reads TGTGCCAGCAGCCAAGATTTTTCGGGGGTGGGAGGGATTGGAAACACCATATATTTT.

The V and J genes are TRBV5-1 and TRBJ2-7; 11 nucleotides match TRBD2. V was pared by 4 bases and J by 3 bases, with 9 bases of the junction left unmatched. This CDR3 contains 16 residues. Germline CDR1 is SGHRS and CDR2 is YFSETQ. CDR3 residues: CASSPAPGLAVYEQYF. The CDR3 DNA sequence: TGCGCCAGCAGCCCAGCACCGGGACTAGCGGTCTACGAGCAGTACTTC.

V and J are TRBV5-1 and TRBJ2-7; no clear D. Germline values: CDR1 SGHRS, CDR2 YFSETQ. The ends were cut back, 3 bases at V and 4 bases at J, with 11 bases in the middle. The CDR3 runs 13 residues. DNA for the CDR3: TGCGCCAGCAGCTACGGGTTTGAATACGAGCAGTACTTC. Encoded protein: CASSYGFEYEQYF.

The genes are TRBV3-1 (or the pseudogene TRBV3-2) and TRBJ2-7; 9 nucleotides align to TRBD2. The V and J ends lost 2 bases and 0 bases, in that order; junction bases with no gene match: 8. The CDR3 extends over 17 amino acids. Germline V gene sequence: CDR1 LGHDT, CDR2 YNNKEL (reference sequence). The CDR3 sequence is CASSQTAGGPRSYEQYF. CDR3 DNA: TGTGCCAGCAGCCAAACAGCGGGAGGACCCCGCTCCTACGAGCAGTACTTC.

This clone has a single count. As DNA, the CDR3 is TGCGCCAGCAGCTTGGCCGTGCGCACTGAAGCTTTCTTT. Translating it yields CASSLAVRTEAFF. The V gene is TRBV5-1, the J gene TRBJ1-1; D gene ambiguous. With 0 bases removed from V and 4 bases from J, the gap between germline ends came to 7 bases. Per germline, CDR1 SGHRS and CDR2 YFSETQ. This CDR3 is 13 amino acids long.

The chain couples TRBV4-1 to TRBJ2-1; D might be TRBD2 (5 bases). Germline V gene data show CDR1 as MGHRA and CDR2 as YSYEKL. The CDR3 covers 15 residues. The V gene lost 4 bases and the J gene lost 3 bases, with 13 bases spanning the gap. The CDR3 region has the DNA TGCGCCAGCAGCCGGTCTGGAGAGGGCTACAATGAGCAGTTCTTC. This sequence encodes CASSRSGEGYNEQFF.

CDR3 residues: CASSKDRSNTEAFF. As DNA, the CDR3 is TGCGCCAGCAGCAAGGACAGGAGTAACACTGAAGCTTTCTTT. The V gene is TRBV5-1, the J gene TRBJ1-1; 7 positions match TRBD1. Per the germline V gene, CDR1 is SGHRS and CDR2 is YFSETQ. V lost 4 bases to trimming and J lost 2 bases; unmatched junction nucleotides: 5. The CDR3 sequence is 14 residues long.

This clone appeared once. The chain is built from TRBV4-1 and TRBJ2-7, with D possibly matching TRBD1 (6 bases). Per germline, CDR1 MGHRA and CDR2 YSYEKL. V was clipped by 1 base and J by 2 bases, with 15 bases between them. CDR3 length equals 16 residues. DNA of the CDR3: TGCGCCAGCAGCCAAGCCACAGGGCTCCTACCCTACGAGCAGTACTTC. It encodes CASSQATGLLPYEQYF.

The chain employs TRBV6-2 or TRBV6-3 and TRBJ1-1; the D is unclear. The CDR3 has 14 residues. V was cut by 2 bases and J by 0 bases, with 7 bases left in between. Per germline, CDR1 MNHEY and CDR2 SVGEGT. CDR3 sequence reads: CASSYDGMNTEAFF. As DNA, the CDR3 is TGTGCCAGCAGTTACGATGGCATGAACACTGAAGCTTTCTTT.